Presented here are 27 T cell receptor beta chains from one specimen sequenced in a study of cytomegalovirus exposure and HLA in healthy donors. The PCR had 60 Vbeta and 13 Jbeta primers. The repertoire was sequenced with immunoSEQ multiplex PCR; TCRdb's copy has only in-frame clones and lacks some. Of 150,000 to 200,000 clones in the sample, approximately 75% were seen once. The sample taken for sequencing was PBMCs. Every receptor here comes from a girl between 5 and 17 years old in good health and CMV-seronegative.

The chain recombines TRBV2 with TRBJ1-4; the D gene is possibly TRBD1 (6 bases). This CDR3 contains 14 residues. Trimming cost V 5 bases and J 3 bases, with 10 bases left between them. Germline V gives CDR1 SNHLY, CDR2 FYNNEI. Here the CDR3 DNA reads TGTGCCAGCAGTACCCAGGGGCCTAATGAAAAACTGTTTTTT. It encodes CASSTQGPNEKLFF.

The rearrangement links TRBV9 to TRBJ2-7; 8 positions agree with TRBD1. V lost 1 base to trimming and J lost 6 bases; unmatched junction nucleotides: 6. Germline CDR1 and CDR2: SGDLS and YYNGEE. The CDR3 has 14 amino acids. In DNA, the CDR3 is TGTGCCAGCAGCGTAAGAATACAGGGGGGCGAGCAGTACTTC. This encodes CASSVRIQGGEQYF.

The chain's CDR3 is CASSPDGGEDSPLHF. The CDR3 coding sequence is TGTGCCAGCAGCCCCGACGGAGGGGAGGATTCACCCCTCCACTTT. The chain carries TRBV7-3 and TRBJ1-6, with D perhaps matching TRBD1 (5 bases). The germline V gene has CDR1 SGHTA and CDR2 FQGTGA. The CDR3 runs to 15 residues. V was trimmed by 5 bases and J by 8 bases, leaving 16 bases between them.

The chain couples TRBV7-8 to TRBJ1-6, with D hard to call. In germline, CDR1 is SGHVS, CDR2 FQNEAQ. The length of the CDR3 is 14 residues. V was pared by 1 base and J by 7 bases, with 8 bases between. The CDR3 nucleotides are TGTGCCAGCAGCTTAGGAGACAAAAATTCACCCCTCCACTTT. Translated, it gives CASSLGDKNSPLHF.

The chain carries TRBV30 and TRBJ2-5; the D gene is possibly TRBD2 (6 bases). CDR3 length: 13 amino acids. Germline assignment: CDR1 GTSNPN and CDR2 SVGIG (reference sequence). V lost 6 bases and J 0 bases, leaving 11 bases between the germline ends. The CDR3 nucleotides read TGTGCCTGCTCGGGGGAGGACCAAGAGACCCAGTACTTC. It yields the protein CACSGEDQETQYF.

The chain links TRBV30 to TRBJ1-5, with 7 bases aligning to TRBD1. Germline values: CDR1 GTSNPN, CDR2 SVGIG (reference sequence). The length of the CDR3 is 14 residues. Trimming removed 2 bases from V and 7 bases from J; junction bases left unmatched: 8. As DNA, the CDR3 is TGTGCCTGGAGTCAGACAGGGAGTGGGCAGCCCCAGCATTTT. This encodes CAWSQTGSGQPQHF.

The V gene is TRBV6-1, the J gene TRBJ1-2; D uncertain. The V gene lost 4 bases and the J gene lost 8 bases, with 17 bases spanning the gap. The CDR3 sequence is 14 residues long. Germline V gene lookup returns CDR1 MNHNS and CDR2 SASEGT. The CDR3, as DNA: TGTGCCAGCAGTGGCTTTGACTCACCTCCCGGCTACACCTTC. Its protein product is CASSGFDSPPGYTF.

J is TRBJ2-7 and V is TRBV6-5; D possibly corresponds to TRBD2 (5 bases). There are 15 residues in the CDR3. V lost 4 bases and J 7 bases, leaving 20 bases between the germline ends. Germline V gene sequence: CDR1 MNHEY, CDR2 SVGAGI. CDR3 loop: CASSSLASSSGEQYF. CDR3 bases: TGTGCCAGCAGTTCACTGGCTAGCTCGTCGGGTGAGCAGTACTTC.

The J gene is TRBJ2-7, the V gene TRBV10-1; the D gene is possibly TRBD2 (6 bases). Germline loops: CDR1 WNHNN, CDR2 SYGVQD (reference sequence). With 8 bases removed from V and 3 bases from J, the gap between germline ends came to 14 bases. This CDR3 has 13 residues. CDR3 in amino acids: CASQEGINYEQYF. In nucleotides, the CDR3 is TGCGCCAGCCAGGAGGGGATCAACTACGAGCAGTACTTC.

This sequence joins TRBV4-1 and TRBJ2-7; a possible D gene is TRBD1 (5 bases). The germline V gene has CDR1 MGHRA and CDR2 YSYEKL. The CDR3 sequence is 15 residues long. V lost 0 bases and J 2 bases, leaving 11 bases between the germline ends. The CDR3 reads CASSQERQTTYEQYF. The CDR3 nucleotides are TGCGCCAGCAGCCAAGAACGACAGACCACCTACGAGCAGTACTTC.

The rearrangement uses TRBV28 and TRBJ1-1; unclear D gene. The CDR3 is made up of 15 amino acids. Trimming took off 8 bases at V and 3 bases at J, with 19 bases between the two ends. Germline V lookup: CDR1 MDHEN, CDR2 SYDVKM. Here the CDR3 reads CASPPRPPGDTEAFF. In nucleotides, the CDR3 is TGTGCCAGCCCCCCGAGGCCTCCCGGGGACACTGAAGCTTTCTTT. The full variable domain, its missing parts supplied by reference TRBV28 and TRBJ1-1, is DVKVTQSSRYLVKRTGEKVFLECVQDMDHENMFWYRQDPGLGLRLIYFSYDVKMKEKGDIPEGYSVSREKKERFSLILESASTNQTSMYLCASPPRPPGDTEAFFGQGTRLTVV.

This chain uses TRBV4-1 with TRBJ1-1; a weak D match, TRBD1 (5 bases). This CDR3 region has 18 residues. CDR1 is MGHRA, CDR2 YSYEKL, per germline. V lost 1 base and J lost 2, with 20 bases in between. Here the CDR3 reads CASSQGSRVFFGNTEAFF. The DNA of the CDR3 is TGCGCCAGCAGCCAAGGCTCCAGGGTGTTTTTCGGTAACACTGAAGCTTTCTTT.

This clone was seen only once. This chain connects TRBV5-1 to TRBJ2-2, with 14 bases aligning to TRBD2. V lost 4 bases and J lost 0; bases outside the gene matches: 5. The V gene's germline CDR1 is SGHRS and CDR2 YFSETQ. The CDR3 has 18 residues. Here the CDR3 DNA reads TGCGCCAGCAGCCACAGGACTAGCGGGGGGTCGAACACCGGGGAGCTGTTTTTT. As protein: CASSHRTSGGSNTGELFF. The full variable domain, in which reference TRBV5-1 and TRBJ2-2 provide the parts outside the CDR3, is KAGVTQTPRYLIKTRGQQVTLSCSPISGHRSVSWYQQTPGQGLQFLFEYFSETQRNKGNFPGRFSGRQFSNSRSEMNVSTLELGDSALYLCASSHRTSGGSNTGELFFGEGSRLTVL.

CDR3 sequence: CASSLGQEQFF. The CDR3 nucleotides read TGTGCCAGTAGTCTAGGGCAGGAGCAGTTCTTC. The chain links TRBV19 to TRBJ2-1; no clear D gene. V lost 5 bases and J lost 10, with 9 bases in between. The germline V gene encodes CDR1 LNHDA and CDR2 SQIVND (reference sequence). The CDR3 extends over 11 amino acids. Full variable domain (missing parts from reference TRBV19 and TRBJ2-1): DGGITQSPKYLFRKEGQNVTLSCEQNLNHDAMYWYRQDPGQGLRLIYYSQIVNDFQKGDIAEGYSVSREKKESFPLTVTSAQKNPTAFYLCASSLGQEQFFGPGTRLTVL.

V gene TRBV4-2 combines with J gene TRBJ1-6; the D gene is possibly TRBD1 (5 bases). CDR1 LGHNA and CDR2 YNFKEQ come from the germline V gene. This CDR3 comprises 18 residues. Trimming pared 0 bases from V and 5 bases from J, leaving 17 bases between. The CDR3 sequence is CASSQEDGASEDNSPLHF. In DNA form, the CDR3 reads TGTGCCAGCAGCCAAGAGGATGGGGCCTCCGAAGATAATTCACCCCTCCACTTT.

The chain uses TRBV29-1 and TRBJ1-2, with a possible D match to TRBD1 (6 bases). The CDR3 spans 12 residues. V was clipped by 6 bases and J by 6 bases, with 14 bases between them. CDR1 is SQVTM and CDR2 is ANQGSEA in the germline V gene. This chain's CDR3 is CSVVTGLDGYTF. DNA of the CDR3: TGCAGCGTGGTCACAGGGTTAGATGGCTACACCTTC.

The CDR3 DNA reads as TGTGCCAGCAGTTCGGGACAGGGGCGTCAGCCCCAGCATTTT. It codes for CASSSGQGRQPQHF. This chain connects TRBV27 to TRBJ1-5; 10 positions match TRBD1. The CDR3 consists of 14 residues. The germline V gene encodes CDR1 MNHEY and CDR2 SMNVEV (reference sequence). J was trimmed by 6 bases and V by 4 bases; bases with no gene match: 3.

V and J are TRBV5-1 and TRBJ2-1, with D possibly TRBD1 on 6 matching bases. The CDR3 has 13 residues. V lost 0 bases and J 6 bases, leaving 7 bases between the germline ends. Germline loops: CDR1 SGHRS, CDR2 YFSETQ. CDR3 nucleotide sequence: TGCGCCAGCAGCTTGGTGGACAGCAATGAGCAGTTCTTC. It specifies CASSLVDSNEQFF.

This clone was picked up one time. J is TRBJ1-2 and V is TRBV9; D not resolved. The length of the CDR3 is 15 residues. V was trimmed by 0 bases and J by 5 bases, leaving 14 bases between them. Germline V gene lookup returns CDR1 SGDLS and CDR2 YYNGEE. The CDR3: CASSVDGDGRYGYTF. The DNA of the CDR3 is TGTGCCAGCAGCGTAGATGGAGACGGGAGGTATGGCTACACCTTC.

V usage is TRBV7-9 and J usage is TRBJ1-1; TRBD1 might be the D (6 bases). With 3 bases removed from V and 2 bases from J, the gap between germline ends came to 10 bases. Germline V CDR1 and CDR2: SEHNR, FQNEAQ (reference sequence). CDR3 size: 14 residues. The CDR3 reads CASSFRGINTEAFF. The CDR3 DNA is TGTGCCAGCAGCTTCAGGGGCATAAACACTGAAGCTTTCTTT.

In this sample, this clone turned up a few times. The chain links TRBV4-1 to TRBJ1-5; possible D gene TRBD1, 5 bases. CDR1 and CDR2 from the germline V gene are MGHRA and YSYEKL. Trimming pared 1 base from V and 5 bases from J, leaving 15 bases between. The CDR3 consists of 16 residues. DNA of the CDR3: TGCGCCAGCAGCCAAGCATCTCGGCAGGGCTATCAGCCCCAGCATTTT. This encodes CASSQASRQGYQPQHF.

This chain uses TRBV5-1 with TRBJ2-1, with 13 bases lining up with TRBD2. Germline loops: CDR1 SGHRS, CDR2 YFSETQ. This CDR3 comprises 15 residues. Trimming removed 5 bases from V and 5 bases from J; junction bases left unmatched: 4. The CDR3 DNA follows: TGCGCCAGCAGGTCCGGGACTAGCGGGGACAATGAGCAGTTCTTC. Its protein product is CASRSGTSGDNEQFF.

The V call is TRBV5-4, the J call TRBJ1-2, with 8 bases fitting TRBD1. The CDR3 has 14 amino acids. The ends lost 6 bases at V and 6 bases at J; junction bases unmatched: 10. CDR1 is SGHNT, CDR2 YYREEE, per germline (reference sequence). In DNA form, the CDR3 reads TGTGCCAGCAAACTAAATGGACAGGGCCATGGCTACACCTTC. This translates into CASKLNGQGHGYTF.

This clone was picked up one time. This chain's CDR3 is CATMLNPTSTDTQYF. DNA for the CDR3: TGTGCCACCATGTTGAATCCCACTAGCACAGATACGCAGTATTTT. The J gene is TRBJ2-3, the V gene TRBV7-3; D remains ambiguous. This CDR3 is built from 15 residues. Germline V CDR1 and CDR2: SGHTA, FQGTGA. The V gene lost 10 bases and the J gene lost 0 bases, with 17 bases spanning the gap. Complete variable domain (other parts from reference TRBV7-3 and TRBJ2-3): GAGVSQTPSNKVTEKGKYVELRCDPISGHTALYWYRQSLGQGPEFLIYFQGTGAADDSGLPNDRFFAVRPEGSVSTLKIQRTERGDSAVYLCATMLNPTSTDTQYFGPGTRLTVL.

The chain employs TRBV7-3 and TRBJ1-1; tentative D call: TRBD1 (6 bases). With 6 bases removed from V and 2 bases from J, the gap between germline ends came to 10 bases. The CDR3 is made up of 13 amino acids. Germline assignment: CDR1 SGHTA and CDR2 FQGTGA. This CDR3 is CASRQGSNTEAFF. The CDR3 DNA reads as TGTGCCAGCAGACAGGGTTCTAACACTGAAGCTTTCTTT.

This clone was detected only once. The chain carries TRBV11-2 and TRBJ1-6; TRBD1 matches 7 bases. The CDR3 is made up of 14 amino acids. Trimming at V came to 6 bases and at J to 5 bases, leaving 4 bases not matched to a gene. From germline, CDR1 is SGHAT and CDR2 FQNNGV. CDR3 amino acids: CASRPGTDNSPLHF. CDR3 nucleotide sequence: TGTGCCAGCAGGCCCGGGACAGATAATTCACCCCTCCACTTT.

This chain uses TRBV6-1 with TRBJ2-2; 7 positions agree with TRBD2. V lost 8 bases and J lost 2; bases outside the gene matches: 8. CDR1 is MNHNS and CDR2 is SASEGT in the germline V gene. The CDR3 is made up of 15 amino acids. The CDR3: CASARLADNTGELFF. The CDR3 nucleotides are TGTGCCAGCGCGCGGCTAGCGGATAACACCGGGGAGCTGTTTTTT.